This T cell receptor (beta chain) stems from a study of T cells in Graves' hyperthyroidism and ophthalmopathy. Germline values: CDR1 SNHLY, CDR2 FYNNEI. The CDR3 is 14 amino acids. Trimming left V 3 bases short and J 6 bases short, with 13 bases between. Researchers amplified the TCR beta CDR3 regions from RNA transcripts. The TCR CDR3 first-round RT-PCR relied on the HTBI primer set. TCRdb re-derived calls from the multiplex PCR reads in MiXCR, one entry per CDR3 protein. The sample records about 500,000 distinct CDR3 sequences, about 16% being singletons. This clonotype appeared many times. The receptor comes from a woman under 40 with Graves' ophthalmopathy. J is TRBJ2-3 and V is TRBV2; D uncertain. The sequencing sample was made of blood. The chain's CDR3 is CASSDGSPPDTQYF. The CDR3, as DNA: TGTGCCAGCAGTGATGGTAGCCCCCCGGATACGCAGTATTTT. The full variable domain, its missing parts supplied by reference TRBV2 and TRBJ2-3, is EPEVTQTPSHQVTQMGQEVILRCVPISNHLYFYWYRQILGQKVEFLVSFYNNEISEKSEIFDDQFSVERPDGSNFTLKIRSTKLEDSAMYFCASSDGSPPDTQYFGPGTRLTVL.